This T cell receptor beta chain came from a study of shared clonotypes between healthy human individuals. Study-wide points: Deeper or shallower sequencing was expected to change how clonotypes are shared among donors. In general, naive subsets displayed greater estimated richness than memory subsets did.

The CD4+ fraction was divided into a CD45RA+ naive subset and a CD45RA-negative memory subset. Germline V gives CDR1 LNHDA, CDR2 SQIVND (reference sequence). The CDR3 is 14 amino acids. The ends were cut back, 4 bases at V and 2 bases at J, with 11 bases in the middle. Sorted-subset replicate PCR reactions were performed with about 190 ng DNA, corresponding to roughly 30,000 T cell genomes. Only in-frame clones appear in the TCRdb table, and some are missing; sequencing was by immunoSEQ multiplex PCR. The sample records 2 million to 3 million clones, more than 90% being singletons. Concerning this clone itself: Its antigen is not known.

This receptor was taken from a man aged 18 to 29 in good health. Sequencing input: naive CD4+ T cells sorted from blood. Documented subset: CD45RA+ positively selected. This chain uses TRBV19 with TRBJ2-5; possibly TRBD1 or TRBD2 for D (5 bases each). The CDR3, as DNA: TGTGCCAGTAGTAATCCGGGACGGCAAGAGACCCAGTACTTC. The encoded protein is CASSNPGRQETQYF.